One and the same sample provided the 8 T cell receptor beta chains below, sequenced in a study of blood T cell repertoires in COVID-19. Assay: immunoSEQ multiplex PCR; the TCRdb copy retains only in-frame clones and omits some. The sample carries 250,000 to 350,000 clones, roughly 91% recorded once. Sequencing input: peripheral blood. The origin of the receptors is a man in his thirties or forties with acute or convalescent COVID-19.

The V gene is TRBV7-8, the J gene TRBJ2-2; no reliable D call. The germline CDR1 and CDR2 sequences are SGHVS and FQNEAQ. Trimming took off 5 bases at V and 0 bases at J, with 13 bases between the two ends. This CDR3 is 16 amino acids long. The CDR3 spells CASSLPRQANTGELFF. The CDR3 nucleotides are TGTGCCAGCAGCCTACCGAGACAAGCGAACACCGGGGAGCTGTTTTTT.

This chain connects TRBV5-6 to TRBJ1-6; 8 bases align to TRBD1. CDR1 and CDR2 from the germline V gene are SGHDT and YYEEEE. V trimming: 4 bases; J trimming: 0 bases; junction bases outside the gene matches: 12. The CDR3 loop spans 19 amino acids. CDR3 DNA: TGTGCCAGCAGCGTCCCACGGGACAGGAGAAGCTCCTATAATTCACCCCTCCACTTT. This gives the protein CASSVPRDRRSSYNSPLHF.

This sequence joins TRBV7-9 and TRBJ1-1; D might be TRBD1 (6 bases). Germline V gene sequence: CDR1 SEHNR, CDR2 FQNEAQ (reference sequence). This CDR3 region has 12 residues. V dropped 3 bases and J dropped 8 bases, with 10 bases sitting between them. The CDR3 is CASSLLQGEAFF. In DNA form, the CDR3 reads TGTGCCAGCAGCTTGTTGCAGGGGGAAGCTTTCTTT.

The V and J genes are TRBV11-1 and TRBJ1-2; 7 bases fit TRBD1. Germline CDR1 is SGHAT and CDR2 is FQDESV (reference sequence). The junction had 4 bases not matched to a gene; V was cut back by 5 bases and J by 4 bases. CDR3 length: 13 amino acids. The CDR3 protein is CASSHRGRYGYTF. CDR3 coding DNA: TGTGCCAGCAGCCACAGGGGCCGCTATGGCTACACCTTC.

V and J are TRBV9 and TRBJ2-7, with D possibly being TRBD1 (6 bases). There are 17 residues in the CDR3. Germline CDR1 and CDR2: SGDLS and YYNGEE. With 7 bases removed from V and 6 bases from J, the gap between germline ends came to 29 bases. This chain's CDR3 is CASPKPGMDSLSCEQYF. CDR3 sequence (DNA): TGTGCCAGCCCAAAACCAGGAATGGACAGCTTATCATGCGAGCAGTACTTC.

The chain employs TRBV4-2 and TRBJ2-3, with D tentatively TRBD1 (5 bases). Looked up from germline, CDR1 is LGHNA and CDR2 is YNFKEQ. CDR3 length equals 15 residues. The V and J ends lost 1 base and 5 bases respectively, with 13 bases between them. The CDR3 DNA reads TGTGCCAGCAGCCAAGTTAAGGGGTCCGGAGATACGCAGTATTTT. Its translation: CASSQVKGSGDTQYF.

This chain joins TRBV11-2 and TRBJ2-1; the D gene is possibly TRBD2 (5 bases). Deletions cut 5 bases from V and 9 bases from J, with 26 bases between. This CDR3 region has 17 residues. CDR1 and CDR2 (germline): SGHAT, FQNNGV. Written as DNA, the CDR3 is TGTGCCAGCAGCCTCCTAGGCGTAATGATGCCTGAGGGTGAGCAGTTCTTC. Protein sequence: CASSLLGVMMPEGEQFF. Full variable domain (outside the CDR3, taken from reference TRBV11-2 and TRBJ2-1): EAGVAQSPRYKIIEKRQSVAFWCNPISGHATLYWYQQILGQGPKLLIQFQNNGVVDDSQLPKDRFSAERLKGVDSTLKIQPAKLEDSAVYLCASSLLGVMMPEGEQFFGPGTRLTVL.

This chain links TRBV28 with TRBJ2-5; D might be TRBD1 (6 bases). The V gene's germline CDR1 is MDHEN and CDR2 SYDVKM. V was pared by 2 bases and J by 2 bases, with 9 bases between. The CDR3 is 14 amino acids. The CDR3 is CASSLTGTQETQYF. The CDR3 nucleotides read TGTGCCAGCAGTTTAACAGGGACGCAAGAGACCCAGTACTTC.